This T cell receptor beta chain originates from a study of post-analysis software for immune sequencing data. Study details: The study covered relapsing-remitting, secondary progressive and progressive-relapsing courses of multiple sclerosis. The study's findings and limits: The five TRBV segments detected at higher frequency in patients than in controls included TRBV5-6, TRBV5-1 and TRBV20-1. Diversity measured as normalized Chao1 was significantly lower in multiple sclerosis patients than in controls.

Sequencing libraries made from TCR beta cDNA carried unique molecular identifiers. Each CDR3 protein is one row after TCRdb ran MiXCR on the PCR reads. There are roughly 580,000 distinct CDR3 sequences in the sample; about 40% occur only once, and roughly 1.8% lies in the top ten. Concerning this clonotype: Its antigen is still unknown.

V was cut by 3 bases and J by 0 bases, with 13 bases left in between. The CDR3 runs to 16 residues. The chain is built from TRBV12-3 or TRBV12-4 and TRBJ2-3; D perhaps matches TRBD2 (5 bases). The sequence derives from a girl aged 10 to 17 with multiple sclerosis. What was sequenced was blood. CDR3 in amino acids: CASSFRLGESTDTQYF. The CDR3 coding sequence is TGTGCCAGCAGTTTCCGTTTGGGAGAGAGCACAGATACGCAGTATTTT.